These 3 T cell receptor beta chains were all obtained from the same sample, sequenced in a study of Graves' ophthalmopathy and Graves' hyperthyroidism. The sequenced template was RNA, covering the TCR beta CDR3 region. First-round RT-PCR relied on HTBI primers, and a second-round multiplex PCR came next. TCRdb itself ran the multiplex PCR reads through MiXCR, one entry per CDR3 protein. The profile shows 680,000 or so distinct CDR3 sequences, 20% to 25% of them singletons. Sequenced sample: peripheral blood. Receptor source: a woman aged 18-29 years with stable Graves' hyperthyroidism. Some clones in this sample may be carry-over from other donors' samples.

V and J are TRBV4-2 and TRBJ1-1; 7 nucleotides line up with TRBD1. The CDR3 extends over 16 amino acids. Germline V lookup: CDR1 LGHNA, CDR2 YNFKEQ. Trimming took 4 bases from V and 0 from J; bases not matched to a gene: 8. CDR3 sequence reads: CASSPKQGPMNTEAFF. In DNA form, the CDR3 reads TGTGCCAGCAGCCCCAAACAGGGGCCCATGAACACTGAAGCTTTCTTT.

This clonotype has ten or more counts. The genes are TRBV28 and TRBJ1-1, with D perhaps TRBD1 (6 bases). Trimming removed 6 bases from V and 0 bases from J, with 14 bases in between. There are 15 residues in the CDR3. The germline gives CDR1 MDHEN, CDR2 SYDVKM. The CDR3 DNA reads TGTGCCAGCAGGTACGGGGGGGCGATGAACACTGAAGCTTTCTTT. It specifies CASRYGGAMNTEAFF.

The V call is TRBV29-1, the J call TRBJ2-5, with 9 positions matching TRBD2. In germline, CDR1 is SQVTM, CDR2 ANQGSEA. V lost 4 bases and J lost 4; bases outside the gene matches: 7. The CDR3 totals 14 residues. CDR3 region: CSVAWVSGGETQYF. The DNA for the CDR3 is TGCAGCGTTGCGTGGGTTAGCGGGGGAGAGACCCAGTACTTC.